The next 29 T cell receptor beta chains were all read from a single sample in a study of shared clonotypes between healthy human individuals. Only in-frame clones appear in the TCRdb table, and some are missing; sequencing was by immunoSEQ multiplex PCR. The table has roughly 500,000 clones, around 79% seen once; the top ten hold about 13%. The specimen was PBMCs. Every receptor here comes from a woman aged 40-49 years in good health. Some clones in this sample may be carry-over from other donors' samples.

This clone was detected only a few times. The V and J genes are TRBV5-6 and TRBJ2-1, with TRBD2 matching 9 bases. V lost 2 bases, J lost 4 bases, and 4 bases stayed unmatched. The germline V gene has CDR1 SGHDT and CDR2 YYEEEE. CDR3 length equals 15 residues. CDR3: CASSLLAGVYNEQFF. For the CDR3, the DNA is TGTGCCAGCAGCTTACTAGCGGGCGTTTACAATGAGCAGTTCTTC.

The DNA of the CDR3 is TGCAGTGCTAAACAGCAAGAGACCCAGTACTTC. Translated: CSAKQQETQYF. This chain links TRBV20-1 with TRBJ2-5, with D unresolved. Germline loops: CDR1 DFQATT, CDR2 SNEGSKA (reference sequence). The CDR3 sequence is 11 residues long. The ends were cut back, 4 bases at V and 2 bases at J, with 5 bases in the middle.

The gene calls are TRBV27 and TRBJ2-7; 11 bases are shared with TRBD1. The CDR3 has 14 amino acids. The germline CDR1 and CDR2 sequences are MNHEY and SMNVEV (reference sequence). V lost 5 bases to trimming and J lost 6 bases; unmatched junction nucleotides: 6. CDR3 DNA sequence: TGTGCCAGCAGTCATGGGACAGGGGGAGGCGAGCAGTACTTC. Translating it yields CASSHGTGGGEQYF.

This chain links TRBV4-1 with TRBJ1-2; no clear D gene. V lost 0 bases to trimming and J lost 4 bases, with 12 bases between them. The CDR3 contains 15 residues. Germline V gives CDR1 MGHRA, CDR2 YSYEKL. The CDR3 nucleotides read TGCGCCAGCAGCCAAGACGACCGGGGATTCTATGGCTACACCTTC. Protein product: CASSQDDRGFYGYTF.

The chain carries TRBV4-2 and TRBJ2-2, with D perhaps matching TRBD2 (5 bases). CDR3 length: 14 residues. V was clipped by 1 base and J by 8 bases, with 11 bases between them. The V gene's germline CDR1 is LGHNA and CDR2 YNFKEQ. In DNA, the CDR3 is TGTGCCAGCAGCCAAGGGGCTAGCACGGGGGAGCTGTTTTTT. Translation: CASSQGASTGELFF.

This clone was recorded once. CDR3 DNA: TGCGCCAGCAGCCCTCTGTTGGGACCGGGAGATCCCACCGGGGAGCTGTTTTTT. Its protein is CASSPLLGPGDPTGELFF. The V and J genes are TRBV4-1 and TRBJ2-2, with a weak D call TRBD2 (6 bases). Between the trimmed V and J ends, which lost 4 bases and 4 bases, there was a span of 22 bases. This CDR3 comprises 18 residues. Germline CDR1 MGHRA, CDR2 YSYEKL.

This clone was counted only a few times. The chain links TRBV15 to TRBJ2-4; D is uncertain. Per the germline V gene, CDR1 is LNHNV and CDR2 is YYDKDF (reference sequence). The CDR3 runs to 14 residues. V was trimmed by 5 bases and J by 0 bases, leaving 8 bases between them. The CDR3 DNA sequence: TGTGCCACCAGCCAAACGCTAGCCAAAAACATTCAGTACTTC. This gives the protein CATSQTLAKNIQYF.

This chain uses TRBV9 with TRBJ1-2, with 7 positions matching TRBD1. Germline CDR1 reads SGDLS; CDR2 reads YYNGEE. CDR3 size: 14 residues. With 1 base clipped from V and 7 bases from J, the junction kept 7 bases outside the gene matches. The chain's CDR3 is CASSVIGQAGGYTF. CDR3 sequence (DNA): TGTGCCAGCAGCGTAATAGGACAGGCGGGTGGCTACACCTTC.

The rearrangement uses TRBV6-5 and TRBJ2-2; the D gene is possibly TRBD2 (5 bases). The V gene's germline CDR1 is MNHEY and CDR2 SVGAGI. V lost 6 bases, J lost 6 bases, and 17 bases lay in between. This CDR3 is 15 amino acids long. The CDR3 loop reads CASRAEGPWAGELFF. CDR3 sequence (DNA): TGTGCCAGCAGAGCGGAAGGGCCTTGGGCCGGGGAGCTGTTTTTT.

The chain couples TRBV27 to TRBJ2-7, with TRBD2 as a possible D gene (6 bases). The V end was cut by 2 bases, the J end by 3 bases, with 8 bases between. The germline V gene has CDR1 MNHEY and CDR2 SMNVEV (reference sequence). The CDR3 length is 13 residues. Written as DNA, the CDR3 is TGTGCCAGCAGTTTAGCCGGGGGCTACGAGCAGTACTTC. Its protein product is CASSLAGGYEQYF.

This chain links TRBV5-3 with TRBJ2-2, with 13 bases identical to TRBD2. TRBV5-3 falls under the ORF class, with uncertain function. With 4 bases clipped from V and 3 bases from J, the junction kept 3 bases outside the gene matches. The CDR3 is 16 amino acids. CDR3 region: CARSPGLAGDTGELFF. DNA of the CDR3: TGTGCCAGAAGCCCCGGACTAGCGGGGGACACCGGGGAGCTGTTTTTT.

CDR3 coding DNA: TGTGCCAGCATCAAGGGAGAGAAGTACTATGGCTACACCTTC. It translates to CASIKGEKYYGYTF. The chain links TRBV28 to TRBJ1-2; no reliable D call. V was shortened by 7 bases and J by 3 bases, with 15 bases between the two germline ends. The CDR3 is 14 residues long. Germline values: CDR1 MDHEN, CDR2 SYDVKM.

In this sample, this clone turned up many times. The chain has TRBV2 and TRBJ2-2, with D maybe TRBD2 (6 bases). The CDR3 sequence is 20 residues long. The germline CDR1 and CDR2 sequences are SNHLY and FYNNEI. Trimming removed 6 bases from V and 5 bases from J, with 31 bases in between. The CDR3 DNA is TGTGCCAGCAGCGCTGTTGGTCTACCGGACGGGGAGGATTGGACCGGGGAGCTGTTTTTT. Its protein is CASSAVGLPDGEDWTGELFF.

This clone was seen just once. The chain combines TRBV7-9 with TRBJ1-2; D is unresolved. From germline, CDR1 is SEHNR and CDR2 FQNEAQ (reference sequence). This CDR3 is built from 15 residues. V gave up 2 bases and J gave up 3 bases, with 13 bases separating them. The CDR3 DNA reads as TGTGCCAGCAGCTTATTGCGCGAGAATGACTATGGCTACACCTTC. It specifies CASSLLRENDYGYTF.

The J gene is TRBJ1-2, the V gene TRBV18, with TRBD1 identical over 8 bases. The CDR3 has 15 amino acids. V lost 3 bases and J lost 6; bases outside the gene matches: 9. Germline V gene lookup returns CDR1 KGHSH and CDR2 LQKENI. The CDR3 loop is CASSPLQDRVDGYTF. Written as DNA, the CDR3 is TGTGCCAGCTCACCGCTTCAGGACAGGGTGGATGGCTACACCTTC.

J is TRBJ2-3 and V is TRBV25-1, with 9 bases identical to TRBD1. CDR3 length: 17 residues. Germline-derived CDR1 and CDR2 are MGHDK and SYGVNS. The V and J ends lost 2 bases and 1 base, in that order; junction bases with no gene match: 7. This CDR3 is CASSEMGTGTRTDTQYF. The CDR3 region has the DNA TGTGCCAGCAGTGAAATGGGGACAGGGACTCGCACAGATACGCAGTATTTT. Based on the CDR3 plus reference TRBV25-1 and TRBJ2-3, the full variable domain is EADIYQTPRYLVIGTGKKITLECSQTMGHDKMYWYQQDPGMELHLIHYSYGVNSTEKGDLSSESTVSRIRTEHFPLTLESARPSHTSQYLCASSEMGTGTRTDTQYFGPGTRLTVL.

The rearrangement uses TRBV2 and TRBJ2-5; D is unresolved. The CDR3 covers 13 residues. Germline loops: CDR1 SNHLY, CDR2 FYNNEI. V gave up 7 bases and J gave up 2 bases, with 11 bases separating them. CDR3 sequence (DNA): TGTGCCAGCAACATCCCTTTTCAAGAGACCCAGTACTTC. Protein product: CASNIPFQETQYF.

In DNA, the CDR3 is TGTGCCAGCAGGGATACCCCTCTTAGCACAGATACGCAGTATTTT. It is translated as CASRDTPLSTDTQYF. The chain carries TRBV7-2 and TRBJ2-3; D is undetermined. The CDR3 sequence is 15 residues long. The V gene's germline CDR1 is SGHTA and CDR2 FQGNSA. The V end was cut by 6 bases, the J end by 0 bases, with 13 bases between.

The chain links TRBV7-3 to TRBJ2-7; 16 positions match TRBD2. Looked up from germline, CDR1 is SGHTA and CDR2 is FQGTGA. The CDR3 has 19 residues. Trimming cost V 2 bases and J 3 bases; bases outside gene matches: 10. CDR3 in amino acids: CASSLAPGTSGRAGYEQYF. The CDR3 region has the DNA TGTGCCAGCAGCTTAGCTCCGGGGACTAGCGGGAGGGCCGGCTACGAGCAGTACTTC.

This clone was seen once. V usage is TRBV5-1 and J usage is TRBJ1-1; D ambiguous. The CDR3 loop spans 13 amino acids. Trimming stripped 3 bases from V and 0 bases from J, with 6 bases between. Per the germline V gene, CDR1 is SGHRS and CDR2 is YFSETQ. Here the CDR3 reads CASSWEMNTEAFF. The CDR3 DNA reads TGCGCCAGCAGCTGGGAGATGAACACTGAAGCTTTCTTT.

The V and J genes are TRBV9 and TRBJ1-1; maybe TRBD1 (5 bases). The CDR3 loop spans 13 amino acids. Trimming removed 4 bases at V and 6 bases at J, with 13 bases between. Germline lookup yields CDR1 SGDLS and CDR2 YYNGEE. CDR3 nucleotides: TGTGCCAGCAGCCCCTCGGCGGGGGCTGAAGCTTTCTTT. Translation: CASSPSAGAEAFF. The complete variable domain, with remaining parts taken from reference TRBV9 and TRBJ1-1, reads DSGVTQTPKHLITATGQRVTLRCSPRSGDLSVYWYQQSLDQGLQFLIQYYNGEERAKGNILERFSAQQFPDLHSELNLSSLELGDSALYFCASSPSAGAEAFFGQGTRLTVV.

Ten or more counts support this clone. The genes are TRBV6-1 and TRBJ2-7; TRBD2 agrees at 9 bases. Losses at the gene ends were 5 bases for V and 7 bases for J; bases not matched to a gene: 3. CDR3 length: 12 amino acids. CDR1 is MNHNS and CDR2 is SASEGT in the germline V gene. CDR3 DNA sequence: TGTGCCAGCAGTACACTAGCGGGTGAGCAGTACTTC. Translated, it gives CASSTLAGEQYF.

This rearrangement joins TRBV7-9 to TRBJ1-1; D not resolved. The CDR3 contains 14 residues. The germline V and J ends were trimmed by 1 base and 1 base, with 7 bases remaining between them. CDR1 is SEHNR and CDR2 is FQNEAQ in the germline V gene (reference sequence). CDR3 sequence: CASSLEPRNTEAFF. The DNA of the CDR3 is TGTGCCAGCAGCTTAGAACCCAGGAACACTGAAGCTTTCTTT. The variable domain in full, with the rest retrieved from reference TRBV7-9 and TRBJ1-1, is DTGVSQNPRHKITKRGQNVTFRCDPISEHNRLYWYRQTLGQGPEFLTYFQNEAQLEKSRLLSDRFSAERPKGSFSTLEIQRTEQGDSAMYLCASSLEPRNTEAFFGQGTRLTVV.

CDR3 in DNA: TGTGCCAGCAGCCCAAACCTACCCCACATCAGCCATTCTGGGGCCAACGTCCTGACTTTC. This sequence encodes CASSPNLPHISHSGANVLTF. The chain couples TRBV5-4 to TRBJ2-6; D not certain. V gave up 4 bases and J gave up 1 base, with 24 bases separating them. Germline V lookup: CDR1 SGHNT, CDR2 YYREEE (reference sequence). The CDR3 contains 20 residues. Complete variable domain (other parts from reference TRBV5-4 and TRBJ2-6): ETGVTQSPTHLIKTRGQQVTLRCSSQSGHNTVSWYQQALGQGPQFIFQYYREEENGRGNFPPRFSGLQFPNYSSELNVNALELDDSALYLCASSPNLPHISHSGANVLTFGAGSRLTVL.

The chain joins TRBV27 to TRBJ2-1, with D unclear. V lost 4 bases to trimming and J lost 4 bases, with 8 bases between them. CDR3 length equals 13 residues. Germline-derived CDR1 and CDR2 are MNHEY and SMNVEV (reference sequence). The CDR3, as DNA: TGTGCCAGCAGTTCCAAAGAATACAATGAGCAGTTCTTC. The encoded protein is CASSSKEYNEQFF.

The gene calls are TRBV13 and TRBJ2-5; 12 bases map to TRBD2. The CDR3 contains 15 residues. V was clipped by 4 bases and J by 5 bases; unmatched bases: 5. Germline CDR1 and CDR2: PRHDT and FYEKMQ (reference sequence). As DNA, the CDR3 is TGTGCCAGCAGCTCGACTAGCGGGAGCTGGGAGACCCAGTACTTC. Its protein is CASSSTSGSWETQYF.

The chain has TRBV6-1 and TRBJ2-6; unclear D gene. CDR3 length: 14 residues. Trimming left V 2 bases short and J 0 bases short, with 2 bases between. Per germline, CDR1 MNHNS and CDR2 SASEGT. CDR3 amino acids: CASSELSGANVLTF. The DNA for the CDR3 is TGTGCCAGCAGTGAACTCTCTGGGGCCAACGTCCTGACTTTC.

This clone was counted only a few times. This chain uses TRBV30 with TRBJ1-1, with D maybe TRBD1 (5 bases). The CDR3 runs to 17 residues. Germline V CDR1 and CDR2: GTSNPN, SVGIG (reference sequence). V lost 4 bases to trimming and J lost 1 base, with 22 bases between them. The DNA of the CDR3 is TGTGCCTGGACCCCTCTAACCCCCGACAGCCAGAACACTGAAGCTTTCTTT. Amino acids: CAWTPLTPDSQNTEAFF. The whole variable domain, filled in from reference TRBV30 and TRBJ1-1, reads SQTIHQWPATLVQPVGSPLSLECTVEGTSNPNLYWYRQAAGRGLQLLFYSVGIGQISSEVPQNLSASRPQDRQFILSSKKLLLSDSGFYLCAWTPLTPDSQNTEAFFGQGTRLTVV.

This clone has a single count. This chain joins TRBV11-3 and TRBJ2-1, with 9 bases lining up with TRBD2. From germline, CDR1 is SGHNT and CDR2 YENEEA. This CDR3 region has 16 residues. V lost 0 bases to trimming and J lost 6 bases; unmatched junction nucleotides: 6. The CDR3 region has the DNA TGTGCCAGCAGCTTAGAATGGCGGGAGGGCCTCAATGAGCAGTTCTTC. Its translation is CASSLEWREGLNEQFF.